The next 12 T cell receptor beta chains were all read from a single sample in a study of blood T cell dynamics during melanoma immunotherapy (dated by TCRdb to 2020 to 2022). The time point label for this specimen denotes: week 3, after first cycle of checkpoint inhibitor. Libraries were prepared through the immunoSEQ multiplex PCR assay. TCRdb stores this immuneACCESS table with in-frame sequences only. Part of the clones is absent; in the studies checked, under half of the shortfall reflects unresolved V genes, and no reason is known for the rest. This sample comprises some 13,000 clones, 86% of them detected only once. The top ten hold 5% to 5.5% of the sample. The source was blood, collected from a patient treated with checkpoint blockade. These receptors were obtained from a human donor with melanoma.

The V gene is TRBV9, the J gene TRBJ1-2, with D perhaps TRBD1 (5 bases). Germline CDR1 and CDR2: SGDLS and YYNGEE. The CDR3 length is 12 residues. The germline V and J ends were trimmed by 4 bases and 6 bases, with 10 bases remaining between them. The CDR3 spells CASSSFRDGYTF. CDR3 in DNA: TGTGCCAGCAGCTCCTTCAGGGATGGCTACACCTTC.

This rearrangement joins TRBV7-2 to TRBJ2-1, with D tentatively TRBD1 or TRBD2 (5 bases each). The germline gives CDR1 SGHTA, CDR2 FQGNSA. Trimming stripped 5 bases from V and 15 bases from J, with 23 bases between. The length of the CDR3 is 14 residues. CDR3 loop: CASSPQRQGGGMFF. The DNA of the CDR3 is TGTGCCAGCAGCCCCCAGCGGCAGGGCGGCGGAATGTTCTTC.

About this clone itself: The sample has other DNA sequences that encode this CDR3 too. The CDR3 nucleotides read TGTGCCAGCAGTTTATCCAGGGGGCGGGTGGGGGCTTTCTTT. Protein product: CASSLSRGRVGAFF. This chain joins TRBV28 and TRBJ1-1; TRBD1 matches 8 bases. V shed 1 base and J 11 bases; nucleotides not matched to a gene: 9. CDR3 length: 14 amino acids. Germline assignment: CDR1 MDHEN and CDR2 SYDVKM.

This chain joins TRBV21-1 and TRBJ2-5; the table gives TRBD2 as D, unverified against the DNA. TRBV21-1 is a documented pseudogene. This CDR3 is built from 21 residues. The CDR3 DNA is TGTGCCAGCAGCAAAGCCCGACTAGCGGGAGGAGGGGCCCAAGGCAAAGAGACCCAGTACTTC. Translated, it gives CASSKARLAGGGAQGKETQYF.

This chain connects TRBV6-5 to TRBJ1-1; 8 bases are shared with TRBD1. Germline trimming cut 6 bases from V and 1 base from J; bases unmatched to any gene: 7. CDR3 length: 15 amino acids. Germline V gene lookup returns CDR1 MNHEY and CDR2 SVGAGI. Here the CDR3 DNA reads TGTGCCAGCAGCCTCGGAGGACAGGGGAACACTGAAGCTTTCTTT. The encoded protein is CASSLGGQGNTEAFF.

A single count supports this clone. The chain has TRBV30 and TRBJ2-5; no clear D. The CDR3 is 12 residues long. The V and J ends lost 2 bases and 0 bases respectively, with 4 bases between them. Germline V gene lookup returns CDR1 GTSNPN and CDR2 SVGIG (reference sequence). The CDR3 spells CAWSYNQETQYF. In DNA, the CDR3 is TGTGCCTGGAGTTACAACCAAGAGACCCAGTACTTC.

The V and J genes are TRBV19 and TRBJ1-4; 10 positions agree with TRBD1. The CDR3 runs to 16 residues. With 7 bases clipped from V and 2 bases from J, the junction kept 7 bases outside the gene matches. Germline V gives CDR1 LNHDA, CDR2 SQIVND (reference sequence). As DNA, the CDR3 is TGTGCCAGTACCCCTGACAGGGGGCGGACTAATGAAAAACTGTTTTTT. Protein product: CASTPDRGRTNEKLFF.

The chain carries TRBV6-6 and TRBJ2-2; D is ambiguous. The CDR3 is 11 amino acids. Per the germline V gene, CDR1 is MNHNY and CDR2 is SVGAGI (reference sequence). Trimming took 8 bases from V and 7 from J, leaving 8 bases between them. CDR3 sequence (DNA): TGTGCCAGCTCGGTGGACGGGGAGCTGTTTTTT. This codes for CASSVDGELFF.

CDR3 loop: CASSLAQGAAEAFF. In nucleotides, the CDR3 is TGTGCCAGCAGCTTGGCGCAGGGGGCAGCTGAAGCTTTCTTT. The rearrangement joins TRBV5-4 to TRBJ1-1; the match to TRBD1 covers 8 bases. V lost 0 bases to trimming and J lost 6 bases; unmatched junction nucleotides: 4. Germline values: CDR1 SGHNT, CDR2 YYREEE (reference sequence). The CDR3 is 14 residues long.

A word on this clone: An end of the junction does not agree with germline; a read error may underlie this. The rearrangement uses TRBV15 and TRBJ1-4, with D possibly matching TRBD1 (6 bases). This CDR3 is built from 15 residues. The V gene's germline CDR1 is LNHNV and CDR2 YYDKDF (reference sequence). CDR3 residues: CATGGLNWGNEKLFF. DNA of the CDR3: TGCGCCACCGGGGGGCTTAATTGGGGGAATGAAAAACTGTTTTTT.

The rearrangement links TRBV5-4 to TRBJ2-7; 14 bases line up with TRBD2. Unmatched junction bases numbered 2, after V lost 7 bases and J lost 5 bases. From germline, CDR1 is SGHNT and CDR2 YYREEE (reference sequence). There are 13 residues in the CDR3. The CDR3 DNA reads as TGTGCCAGCGGACTAGCGGGAGGTAACGAGCAGTACTTC. Residues: CASGLAGGNEQYF.

V gene TRBV7-8 combines with J gene TRBJ2-7; no clear D gene. The CDR3 loop spans 13 amino acids. The ends were cut back, 5 bases at V and 1 base at J, with 9 bases in the middle. Germline V gives CDR1 SGHVS, CDR2 FQNEAQ. The CDR3 sequence: CASSPGGSYEQYF. Here the CDR3 DNA reads TGTGCCAGCAGCCCTGGTGGGTCCTACGAGCAGTACTTC. Full variable domain (missing parts from reference TRBV7-8 and TRBJ2-7): GAGVSQSPRYKVAKRGQDVALRCDPISGHVSLFWYQQALGQGPEFLTYFQNEAQLDKSGLPSDRFFAERPEGSVSTLKIQRTQQEDSAVYLCASSPGGSYEQYFGPGTRLTVT.